The 26 T cell receptor beta chains below were found in one sample sequenced in a study. TCRdb ran MiXCR on the 5' RACE reads and lists one entry per CDR3 protein. The sample has more than 45,000 distinct CDR3 sequences, more than 25% seen once. The sample comprised tumor-infiltrating memory CD4+ T cells sorted from the breast tumor. Noted subset: memory CD4+ T cells, CD4+CD45RO+CD25-. Receptors were obtained from a female donor with breast cancer.

This chain joins TRBV28 and TRBJ1-2; tentatively, D is TRBD1 (6 bases). Trimming removed 4 bases from V and 4 bases from J, with 10 bases in between. Germline values: CDR1 MDHEN, CDR2 SYDVKM. This CDR3 has 13 residues. CDR3 DNA sequence: TGTGCCAGCAGTTCGTACAGGGCCTATGGCTACACCTTC. It specifies CASSSYRAYGYTF.

This clonotype has only a few counts. V and J are TRBV6-2 or TRBV6-3 and TRBJ2-7; maybe TRBD1 (7 bases). The CDR3 spans 12 residues. Germline-derived CDR1 and CDR2 are MNHEY and SVGEGT. The ends were cut back, 6 bases at V and 3 bases at J, with 9 bases in the middle. The CDR3 protein is CASRRDSYEQYF. CDR3 DNA sequence: TGTGCCAGCAGGCGGGACAGCTACGAGCAGTACTTC.

The chain has TRBV7-6 and TRBJ2-1; 7 positions agree with TRBD2. The CDR3 runs 13 residues. Germline V gene lookup returns CDR1 SGHVS and CDR2 FNYEAQ. Losses at the gene ends were 1 base for V and 7 bases for J; bases not matched to a gene: 1. CDR3 sequence reads: CASSLGGGNEQFF. Here the CDR3 DNA reads TGTGCCAGCAGCTTAGGGGGGGGGAATGAGCAGTTCTTC.

The V call is TRBV20-1, the J call TRBJ2-7; D is unclear. V was shortened by 3 bases and J by 3 bases, with 12 bases between the two germline ends. Germline V gives CDR1 DFQATT, CDR2 SNEGSKA (reference sequence). CDR3 size: 13 residues. The CDR3 spells CSASKKGRYEQYF. The CDR3 region has the DNA TGCAGTGCTAGTAAGAAGGGCCGCTACGAGCAGTACTTC.

This clonotype was seen at least ten times. The V and J genes are TRBV20-1 and TRBJ1-5, with D possibly TRBD1 on 6 matching bases. The CDR3 runs to 14 residues. The germline V gene encodes CDR1 DFQATT and CDR2 SNEGSKA (reference sequence). The V end lost 6 bases, the J end lost 3 bases, and 15 bases lay between the germline ends. The CDR3 DNA is TGCAGTGCCAGCGAACAGGGCCCCAATCAGCCCCAGCATTTT. This codes for CSASEQGPNQPQHF.

On this clonotype: Germline and junction disagree at one end, which may indicate a read error. This chain links TRBV12-3 or TRBV12-4 with TRBJ2-7; a possible D gene is TRBD1 (6 bases). This CDR3 comprises 15 residues. The chain's CDR3 is CASSLDTGTQYVQYF. The CDR3 coding sequence is TGTGCCAGCAGTTTGGATACCGGGACACAATACGTGCAGTACTTC.

To note about this clonotype: One end of the junction varies from germline; a read error may be responsible. The rearrangement joins TRBV10-2 to TRBJ2-7, with D unclear. Per the germline V gene, CDR1 is WSHSY and CDR2 is SAAADI. This CDR3 spans 12 amino acids. This CDR3 reads CACSESRIEQYF. CDR3 DNA sequence: TGCGCCTGCAGTGAGTCGAGAATAGAGCAGTACTTC.

The table lists this clonotype with a few counts. The chain couples TRBV29-1 to TRBJ2-5; D gene ambiguous. This CDR3 region has 12 residues. The germline V and J ends were trimmed by 7 bases and 4 bases, with 13 bases remaining between them. Per the germline V gene, CDR1 is SQVTM and CDR2 is ANQGSEA. CDR3 loop: CSAGGVGETQYF. CDR3 DNA: TGCAGCGCTGGTGGGGTCGGAGAGACCCAGTACTTC.

There are a few counts of this clonotype. This chain connects TRBV7-9 to TRBJ1-6, with D hard to call. This CDR3 has 11 residues. Trimming pared 2 bases from V and 7 bases from J, leaving 0 bases between. Germline-derived CDR1 and CDR2 are SEHNR and FQNEAQ (reference sequence). CDR3 nucleotides: TGTGCCAGCAGCTTAAATTCACCCCTCCACTTT. Amino acid sequence: CASSLNSPLHF.

This clonotype was detected only a few times. This chain links TRBV5-1 with TRBJ2-3; 10 nucleotides match TRBD2. The CDR3 contains 15 residues. The germline V gene has CDR1 SGHRS and CDR2 YFSETQ. J was trimmed by 0 bases and V by 6 bases; bases with no gene match: 4. CDR3 nucleotides: TGCGCCAGCACCAGGACTAGCGGTAGCACAGATACGCAGTATTTT. Protein sequence: CASTRTSGSTDTQYF.

This clonotype has a handful of counts. V usage is TRBV20-1 and J usage is TRBJ1-4; D remains unclear. This CDR3 comprises 13 residues. Germline CDR1 is DFQATT and CDR2 is SNEGSKA (reference sequence). Between the trimmed V and J ends, which lost 7 bases and 3 bases, there was a span of 12 bases. CDR3 region: CSVQDRANEKLFF. DNA of the CDR3: TGCAGTGTCCAGGATAGGGCTAATGAAAAACTGTTTTTT.

This chain links TRBV5-6 with TRBJ2-5, with D possibly called TRBD1 or TRBD2 (5 bases each). Germline values: CDR1 SGHDT, CDR2 YYEEEE. There are 14 residues in the CDR3. With 4 bases removed from V and 3 bases from J, the gap between germline ends came to 13 bases. In DNA, the CDR3 is TGTGCCAGCAGCCGAGGGGATGGGGAAGAGACCCAGTACTTC. It translates to CASSRGDGEETQYF.

The rearrangement joins TRBV7-2 to TRBJ2-7; D might be TRBD2 (6 bases). V was trimmed by 8 bases and J by 9 bases, leaving 17 bases between them. The germline V gene has CDR1 SGHTA and CDR2 FQGNSA. CDR3 length equals 12 residues. The CDR3 nucleotides read TGTGCCAGCCGCCCGCCGGGGGTTGCGCAGTACTTC. Translated, it gives CASRPPGVAQYF.

This clonotype showed up just a few times. This chain uses TRBV7-2 with TRBJ2-1; D perhaps matches TRBD2 (6 bases). This CDR3 is 15 amino acids long. Trimming cost V 1 base and J 0 bases, with 7 bases left between them. Germline V gene data show CDR1 as SGHTA and CDR2 as FQGNSA. CDR3 sequence (DNA): TGTGCCAGCAGCTTAGGGCGGGACTCCTACAATGAGCAGTTCTTC. This encodes CASSLGRDSYNEQFF. Complete variable domain (other parts from reference TRBV7-2 and TRBJ2-1): GAGVSQSPSNKVTEKGKDVELRCDPISGHTALYWYRQSLGQGLEFLIYFQGNSAPDKSGLPSDRFSAERTGGSVSTLTIQRTQQEDSAVYLCASSLGRDSYNEQFFGPGTRLTVL.

This clonotype was seen many times. The chain couples TRBV5-5 to TRBJ2-1, with a weak D call TRBD2 (6 bases). There are 15 residues in the CDR3. CDR1 SGHKS and CDR2 YYEKEE come from the germline V gene (reference sequence). Trimming pared 1 base from V and 3 bases from J, leaving 11 bases between. The CDR3 coding sequence is TGTGCCAGCAGCTTGACTAGCCTTAGCTACAATGAGCAGTTCTTC. Encoded protein: CASSLTSLSYNEQFF.

The chain links TRBV7-9 to TRBJ2-6, with no clear D. Looked up from germline, CDR1 is SEHNR and CDR2 is FQNEAQ (reference sequence). The CDR3 totals 17 residues. Between the trimmed V and J ends, which lost 1 base and 2 bases, there was a span of 12 bases. CDR3 loop: CASSLDVGTAGANVLTF. The CDR3 region has the DNA TGTGCCAGCAGCTTAGATGTGGGAACAGCTGGGGCCAACGTCCTGACTTTC.

The chain combines TRBV11-3 with TRBJ2-7, with a weak D call TRBD2 (5 bases). The CDR3 covers 14 residues. The germline V and J ends were trimmed by 7 bases and 1 base, with 14 bases remaining between them. Germline V gene lookup returns CDR1 SGHNT and CDR2 YENEEA. CDR3 DNA: TGTGCCAGCAAGAGGGTTGCGGGTTCCTACGAGCAGTACTTC. Amino acid sequence: CASKRVAGSYEQYF.

The chain recombines TRBV20-1 with TRBJ1-2; D perhaps matches TRBD1 (5 bases). Trimming stripped 2 bases from V and 4 bases from J, with 11 bases between. Germline values: CDR1 DFQATT, CDR2 SNEGSKA (reference sequence). This CDR3 region has 13 residues. DNA of the CDR3: TGCAGTGCTAGAACACCCGGGGGCTATGGCTACACCTTC. This gives the protein CSARTPGGYGYTF.

The rearrangement links TRBV10-1 to TRBJ1-3; 8 nucleotides line up with TRBD1. The CDR3 is made up of 21 amino acids. The J segment lost 0 bases and the V segment lost 4 bases, leaving 20 bases of the junction unmatched. Germline CDR1 WNHNN, CDR2 SYGVQD (reference sequence). CDR3 sequence reads: CASSALHYRQGKGSSGNTIYF. The CDR3, as DNA: TGCGCCAGCAGTGCCCTACATTACCGACAGGGGAAAGGGAGCTCTGGAAACACCATATATTTT.

The V and J genes are TRBV3-1 and TRBJ1-6; 7 bases align to TRBD1. Germline V gene data show CDR1 as LGHDT and CDR2 as YNNKEL (reference sequence). The ends lost 5 bases at V and 9 bases at J; junction bases unmatched: 10. The length of the CDR3 is 15 residues. In DNA form, the CDR3 reads TGTGCCAGCAGCATAGGACAGGCCCTGACTTCACCCCTCCACTTT. This sequence encodes CASSIGQALTSPLHF. The full variable domain, in which reference TRBV3-1 and TRBJ1-6 provide the parts outside the CDR3, is DTAVSQTPKYLVTQMGNDKSIKCEQNLGHDTMYWYKQDSKKFLKIMFSYNNKELIINETVPNRFSPKSPDKAHLNLHINSLELGDSAVYFCASSIGQALTSPLHFGNGTRLTVT.

This clonotype was seen a few times. The chain has TRBV4-1 and TRBJ2-2, with D perhaps TRBD1 or TRBD2 (5 bases each). V lost 6 bases, J lost 1 base, and 12 bases lay in between. The germline V gene has CDR1 MGHRA and CDR2 YSYEKL. The CDR3 runs 15 residues. CDR3 amino acids: CASRRGNENTGELFF. The CDR3, as DNA: TGCGCCAGCAGGAGGGGAAACGAGAACACCGGGGAGCTGTTTTTT.

The CDR3 loop is CATYAGGPGHEQFF. The CDR3 nucleotides read TGTGCCACCTATGCGGGAGGGCCAGGTCATGAGCAGTTCTTC. The genes are TRBV24-1 and TRBJ2-1; 9 nucleotides align to TRBD2. The CDR3 sequence is 14 residues long. Germline V gene sequence: CDR1 KGHDR, CDR2 SFDVKD. V lost 9 bases to trimming and J lost 8 bases; unmatched junction nucleotides: 10.

This clonotype showed up just a few times. CDR3 in amino acids: CSALTADRQQTQYF. The CDR3 bases are TGCAGTGCCTTGACCGCCGACCGTCAGCAGACCCAGTACTTC. J is TRBJ2-5 and V is TRBV20-1; D remains ambiguous. The germline V gene has CDR1 DFQATT and CDR2 SNEGSKA (reference sequence). The germline V and J ends were trimmed by 6 bases and 6 bases, with 20 bases remaining between them. The CDR3 contains 14 residues.

About this clonotype itself: A junction end diverges from the germline sequence, so it may reflect a read error. The chain employs TRBV28 and TRBJ2-7, with 8 positions matching TRBD1. The CDR3 length is 14 residues. In germline, CDR1 is MDHEN, CDR2 SYDVKM. The CDR3 sequence: CASSLGQGASEQHF. CDR3 coding DNA: TGTGCCAGCAGTTTAGGCCAGGGGGCGAGCGAGCAGCACTTC.

This clonotype was counted between two and nine times. This sequence joins TRBV20-1 and TRBJ2-3; 7 bases agree with TRBD1. CDR3 length: 14 residues. V shed 1 base and J 4 bases; nucleotides not matched to a gene: 5. Germline CDR1 DFQATT, CDR2 SNEGSKA (reference sequence). The CDR3 reads CSARGQGVADTQYF. CDR3 coding DNA: TGCAGTGCTAGAGGGCAGGGGGTAGCAGATACGCAGTATTTT.

This clonotype was recorded a few times. The chain carries TRBV20-1 and TRBJ2-1; D call uncertain. Germline values: CDR1 DFQATT, CDR2 SNEGSKA (reference sequence). This CDR3 spans 12 amino acids. Trimming shortened V by 3 bases and J by 8 bases, and 11 bases separated the two germline ends. The CDR3 reads CSARVSGDEQFF. The CDR3 coding sequence is TGCAGTGCTAGGGTATCCGGCGATGAGCAGTTCTTC.